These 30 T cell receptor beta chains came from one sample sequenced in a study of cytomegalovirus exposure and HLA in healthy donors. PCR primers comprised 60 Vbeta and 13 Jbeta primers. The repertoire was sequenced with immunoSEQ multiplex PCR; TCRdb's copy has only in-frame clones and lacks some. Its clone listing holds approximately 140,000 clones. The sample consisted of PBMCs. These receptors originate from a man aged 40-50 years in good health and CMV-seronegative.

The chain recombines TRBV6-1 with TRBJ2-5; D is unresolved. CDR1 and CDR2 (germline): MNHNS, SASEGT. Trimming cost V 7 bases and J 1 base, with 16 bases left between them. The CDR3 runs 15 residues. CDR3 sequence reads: CASKGGRSPQETQYF. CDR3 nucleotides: TGTGCCAGCAAAGGTGGCCGGAGCCCCCAAGAGACCCAGTACTTC.

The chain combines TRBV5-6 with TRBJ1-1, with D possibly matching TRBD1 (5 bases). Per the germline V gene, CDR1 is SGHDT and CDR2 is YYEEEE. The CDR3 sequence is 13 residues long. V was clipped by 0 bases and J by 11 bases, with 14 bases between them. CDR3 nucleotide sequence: TGTGCCAGCAGCTTGGCCTCGGGGGTCAGGGCTTTCTTT. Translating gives CASSLASGVRAFF.

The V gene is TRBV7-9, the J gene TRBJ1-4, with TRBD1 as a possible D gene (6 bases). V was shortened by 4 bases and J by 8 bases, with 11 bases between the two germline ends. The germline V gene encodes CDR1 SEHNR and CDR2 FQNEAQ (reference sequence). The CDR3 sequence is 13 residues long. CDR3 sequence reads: CASSSQGSEKLFF. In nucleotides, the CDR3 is TGTGCCAGCAGCTCTCAGGGGTCCGAAAAACTGTTTTTT.

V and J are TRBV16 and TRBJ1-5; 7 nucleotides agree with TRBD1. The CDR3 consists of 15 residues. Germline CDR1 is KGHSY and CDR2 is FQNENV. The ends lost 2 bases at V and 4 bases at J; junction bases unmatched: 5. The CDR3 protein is CASSQRQGTNQPQHF. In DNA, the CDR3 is TGTGCCAGCAGCCAAAGACAGGGAACTAATCAGCCCCAGCATTTT.

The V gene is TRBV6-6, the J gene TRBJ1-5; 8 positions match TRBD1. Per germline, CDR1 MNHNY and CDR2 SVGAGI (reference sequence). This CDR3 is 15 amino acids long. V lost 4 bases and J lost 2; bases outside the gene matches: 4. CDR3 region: CASSWGQVGNQPQHF. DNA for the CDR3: TGTGCCAGCAGTTGGGGACAGGTAGGCAATCAGCCCCAGCATTTT.

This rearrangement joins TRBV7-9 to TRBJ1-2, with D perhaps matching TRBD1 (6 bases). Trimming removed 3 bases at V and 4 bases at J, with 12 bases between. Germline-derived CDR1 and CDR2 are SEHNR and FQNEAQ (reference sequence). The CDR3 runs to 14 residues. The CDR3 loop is CASSFGGQVYGYTF. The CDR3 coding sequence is TGTGCCAGCAGCTTCGGGGGGCAGGTCTATGGCTACACCTTC.

CDR3 amino acids: CASSLGTGGEKLFF. The DNA for the CDR3 is TGCGCCAGCAGCTTGGGGACAGGGGGAGAAAAACTGTTTTTT. The chain recombines TRBV5-1 with TRBJ1-4, with TRBD1 matching over 10 bases. The V gene's germline CDR1 is SGHRS and CDR2 YFSETQ. The CDR3 loop spans 14 amino acids. J was trimmed by 8 bases and V by 0 bases; bases with no gene match: 1.

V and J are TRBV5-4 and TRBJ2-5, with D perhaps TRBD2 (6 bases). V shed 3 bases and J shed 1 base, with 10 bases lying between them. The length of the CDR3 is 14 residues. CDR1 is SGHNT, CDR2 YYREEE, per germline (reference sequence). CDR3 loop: CASSWRGSQETQYF. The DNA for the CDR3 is TGTGCCAGCAGCTGGCGGGGCTCCCAAGAGACCCAGTACTTC. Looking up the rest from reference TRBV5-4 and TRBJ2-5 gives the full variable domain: ETGVTQSPTHLIKTRGQQVTLRCSSQSGHNTVSWYQQALGQGPQFIFQYYREEENGRGNFPPRFSGLQFPNYSSELNVNALELDDSALYLCASSWRGSQETQYFGPGTRLLVL.

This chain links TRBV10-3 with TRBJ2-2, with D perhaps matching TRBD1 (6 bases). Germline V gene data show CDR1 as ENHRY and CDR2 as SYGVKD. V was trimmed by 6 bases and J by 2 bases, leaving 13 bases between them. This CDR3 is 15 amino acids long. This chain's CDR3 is CAIREQGGNTGELFF. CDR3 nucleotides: TGTGCCATCAGGGAACAGGGCGGTAACACCGGGGAGCTGTTTTTT.

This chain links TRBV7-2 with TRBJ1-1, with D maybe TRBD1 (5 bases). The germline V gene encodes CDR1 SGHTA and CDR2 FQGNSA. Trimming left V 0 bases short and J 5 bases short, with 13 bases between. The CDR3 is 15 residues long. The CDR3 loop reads CASSLAQGFQTEAFF. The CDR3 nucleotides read TGTGCCAGCAGCTTAGCGCAGGGATTTCAGACTGAAGCTTTCTTT.

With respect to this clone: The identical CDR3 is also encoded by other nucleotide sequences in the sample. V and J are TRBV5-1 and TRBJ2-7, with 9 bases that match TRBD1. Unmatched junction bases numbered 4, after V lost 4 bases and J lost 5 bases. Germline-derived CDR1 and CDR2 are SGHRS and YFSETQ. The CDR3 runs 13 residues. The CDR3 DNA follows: TGCGCCAGCAGCCCCGGGACAGGGAACGAGCAGTACTTC. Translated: CASSPGTGNEQYF. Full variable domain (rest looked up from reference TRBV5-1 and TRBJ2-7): KAGVTQTPRYLIKTRGQQVTLSCSPISGHRSVSWYQQTPGQGLQFLFEYFSETQRNKGNFPGRFSGRQFSNSRSEMNVSTLELGDSALYLCASSPGTGNEQYFGPGTRLTVT.

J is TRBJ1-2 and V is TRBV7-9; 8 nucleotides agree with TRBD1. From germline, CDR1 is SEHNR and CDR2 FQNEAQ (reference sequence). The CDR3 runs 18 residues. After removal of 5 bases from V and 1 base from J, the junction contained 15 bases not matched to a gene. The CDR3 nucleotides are TGTGCCAGCAGCCAGCGGGTCGGCAGGGGGCGCGTTAACTATGGCTACACCTTC. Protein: CASSQRVGRGRVNYGYTF.

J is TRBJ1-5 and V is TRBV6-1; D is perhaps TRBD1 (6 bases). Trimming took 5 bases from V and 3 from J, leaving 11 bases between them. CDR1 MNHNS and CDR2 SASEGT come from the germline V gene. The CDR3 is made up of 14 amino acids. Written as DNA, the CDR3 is TGTGCCAGCAGTTCGGACAGACTCAATCAGCCCCAGCATTTT. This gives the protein CASSSDRLNQPQHF.

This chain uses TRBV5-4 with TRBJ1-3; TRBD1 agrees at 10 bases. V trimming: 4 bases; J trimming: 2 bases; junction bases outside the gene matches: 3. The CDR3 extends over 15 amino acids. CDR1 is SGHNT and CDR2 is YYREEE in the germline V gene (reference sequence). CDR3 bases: TGTGCCAGCAGCCAAGACAGGGGGCCTGGAAACACCATATATTTT. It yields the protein CASSQDRGPGNTIYF.

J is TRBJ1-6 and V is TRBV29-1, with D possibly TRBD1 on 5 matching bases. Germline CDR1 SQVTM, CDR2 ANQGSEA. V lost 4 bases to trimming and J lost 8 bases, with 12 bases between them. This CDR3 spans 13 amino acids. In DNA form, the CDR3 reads TGCAGCGTTGCCCAGGGAATGGATTCACCCCTCCACTTT. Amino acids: CSVAQGMDSPLHF.

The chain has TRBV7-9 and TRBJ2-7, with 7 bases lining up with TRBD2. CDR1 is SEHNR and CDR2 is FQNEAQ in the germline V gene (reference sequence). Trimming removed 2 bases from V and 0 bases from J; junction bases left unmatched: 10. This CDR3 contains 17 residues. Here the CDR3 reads CASSLSAALAVSYEQYF. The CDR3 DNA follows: TGTGCCAGCAGCTTATCCGCCGCGCTAGCGGTCTCCTACGAGCAGTACTTC.

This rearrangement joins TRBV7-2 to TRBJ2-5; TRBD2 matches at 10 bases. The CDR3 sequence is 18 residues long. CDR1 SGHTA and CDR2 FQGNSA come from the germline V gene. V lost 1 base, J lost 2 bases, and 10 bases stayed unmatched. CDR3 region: CASSLVLQASGGQETQYF. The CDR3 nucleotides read TGTGCCAGCAGCTTAGTACTTCAGGCTAGCGGGGGACAAGAGACCCAGTACTTC.

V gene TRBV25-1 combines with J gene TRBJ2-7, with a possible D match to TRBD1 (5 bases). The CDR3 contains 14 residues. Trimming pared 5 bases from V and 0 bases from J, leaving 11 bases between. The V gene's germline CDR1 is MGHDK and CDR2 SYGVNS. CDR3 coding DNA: TGTGCCAGCAGTTCCGGACATATCTCCTACGAGCAGTACTTC. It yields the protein CASSSGHISYEQYF.

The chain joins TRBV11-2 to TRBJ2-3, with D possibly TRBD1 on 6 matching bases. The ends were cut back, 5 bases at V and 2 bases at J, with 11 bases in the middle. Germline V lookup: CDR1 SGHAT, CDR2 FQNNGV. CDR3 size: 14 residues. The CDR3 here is CASSLQGPTDTQYF. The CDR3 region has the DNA TGTGCCAGCAGCCTCCAGGGGCCCACAGATACGCAGTATTTT.

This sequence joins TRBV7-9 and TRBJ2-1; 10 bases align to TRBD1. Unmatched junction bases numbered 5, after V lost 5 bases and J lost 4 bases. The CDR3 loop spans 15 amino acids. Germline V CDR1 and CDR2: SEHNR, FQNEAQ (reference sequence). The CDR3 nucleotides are TGTGCCAGCAGCGGGACAGGGGTAAGGTACAATGAGCAGTTCTTC. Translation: CASSGTGVRYNEQFF.

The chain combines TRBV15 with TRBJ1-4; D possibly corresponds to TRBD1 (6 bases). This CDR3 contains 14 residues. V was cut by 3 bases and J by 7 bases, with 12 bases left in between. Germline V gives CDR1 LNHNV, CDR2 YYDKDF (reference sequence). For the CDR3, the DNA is TGTGCCACCAGCAGTTTAGGGGGGGGTGAAAAACTGTTTTTT. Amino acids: CATSSLGGGEKLFF.

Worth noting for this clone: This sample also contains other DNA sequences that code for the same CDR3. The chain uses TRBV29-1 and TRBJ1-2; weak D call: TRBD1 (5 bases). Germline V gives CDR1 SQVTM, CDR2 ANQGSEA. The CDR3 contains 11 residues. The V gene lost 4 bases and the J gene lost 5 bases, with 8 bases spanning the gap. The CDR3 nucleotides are TGCAGCGTTGTAGGGGTTTATGGCTACACCTTC. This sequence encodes CSVVGVYGYTF.

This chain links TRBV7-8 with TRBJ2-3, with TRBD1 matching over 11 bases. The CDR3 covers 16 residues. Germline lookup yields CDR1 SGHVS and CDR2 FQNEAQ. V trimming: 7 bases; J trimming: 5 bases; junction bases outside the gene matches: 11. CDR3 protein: CASNPGGTGGRDTQYF. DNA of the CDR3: TGTGCCAGCAACCCGGGCGGGACAGGGGGACGAGATACGCAGTATTTT.

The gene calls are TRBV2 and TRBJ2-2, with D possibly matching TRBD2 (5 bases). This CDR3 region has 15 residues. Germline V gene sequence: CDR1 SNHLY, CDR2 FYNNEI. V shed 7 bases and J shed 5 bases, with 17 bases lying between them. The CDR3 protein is CASTLLGRRTGELFF. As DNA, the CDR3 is TGTGCCAGCACCTTACTAGGACGGAGAACCGGGGAGCTGTTTTTT.

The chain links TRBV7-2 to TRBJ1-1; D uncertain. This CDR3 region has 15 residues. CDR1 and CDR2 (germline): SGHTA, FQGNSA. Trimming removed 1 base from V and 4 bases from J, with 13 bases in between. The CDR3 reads CASSLGPDLGTEAFF. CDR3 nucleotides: TGTGCCAGCAGCTTAGGTCCGGACTTGGGCACTGAAGCTTTCTTT.

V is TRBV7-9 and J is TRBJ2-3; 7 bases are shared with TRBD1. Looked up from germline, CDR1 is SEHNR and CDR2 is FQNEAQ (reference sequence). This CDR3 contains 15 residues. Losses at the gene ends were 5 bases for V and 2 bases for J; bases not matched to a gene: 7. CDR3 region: CASSTRDRNTDTQYF. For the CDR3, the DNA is TGTGCCAGCAGCACCCGGGACAGAAACACAGATACGCAGTATTTT.

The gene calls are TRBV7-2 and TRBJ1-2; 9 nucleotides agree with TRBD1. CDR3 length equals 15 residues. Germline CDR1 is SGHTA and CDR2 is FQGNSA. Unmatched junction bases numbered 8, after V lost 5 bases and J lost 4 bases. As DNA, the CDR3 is TGTGCCAGCAGCCCTACAGGGGGCAGTGGCTATGGCTACACCTTC. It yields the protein CASSPTGGSGYGYTF.

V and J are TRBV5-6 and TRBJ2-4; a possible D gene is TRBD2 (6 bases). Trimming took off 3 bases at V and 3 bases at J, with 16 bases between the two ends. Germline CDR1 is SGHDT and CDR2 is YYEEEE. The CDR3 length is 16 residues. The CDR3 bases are TGTGCCAGCAGCTCAACTAGGAGGGTAGGCAAAAACATTCAGTACTTC. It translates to CASSSTRRVGKNIQYF. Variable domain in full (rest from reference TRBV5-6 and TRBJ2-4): DAGVTQSPTHLIKTRGQQVTLRCSPKSGHDTVSWYQQALGQGPQFIFQYYEEEERQRGNFPDRFSGHQFPNYSSELNVNALLLGDSALYLCASSSTRRVGKNIQYFGAGTRLSVL.

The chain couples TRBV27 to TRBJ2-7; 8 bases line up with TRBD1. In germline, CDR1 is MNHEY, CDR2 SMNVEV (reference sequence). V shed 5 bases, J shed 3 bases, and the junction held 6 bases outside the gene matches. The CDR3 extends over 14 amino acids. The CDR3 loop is CASSPTDRGYEQYF. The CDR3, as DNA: TGTGCCAGCAGTCCTACCGACAGGGGCTACGAGCAGTACTTC.

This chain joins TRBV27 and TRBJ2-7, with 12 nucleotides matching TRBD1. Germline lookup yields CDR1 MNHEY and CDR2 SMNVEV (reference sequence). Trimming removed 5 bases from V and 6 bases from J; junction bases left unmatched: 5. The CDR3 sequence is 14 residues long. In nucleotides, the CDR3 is TGTGCCAGCAGTCCCGGGACAGGGGGCTTCGAGCAGTACTTC. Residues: CASSPGTGGFEQYF.